This TCR beta chain was sequenced for a study of T cell responses to AZD1222 COVID-19 vaccine. Repertoires were generated with immunoSEQ multiplex PCR, while TCRdb's copy carries only in-frame clones and drops some. The sample yields 100,000 to 120,000 clones, roughly 87% seen once. A note on this clone: Antigen unknown.

CDR3 length: 15 residues. The V gene lost 0 bases and the J gene lost 4 bases, with 10 bases spanning the gap. Germline V gene lookup returns CDR1 SGHTA and CDR2 FQGNSA. Study-wide points: In a largely white British group with more females than males, clonal diversity was possibly underestimated.

This sequence joins TRBV7-2 and TRBJ1-3, with D hard to call. The TCR was taken from an adult in good health. The input for sequencing was peripheral blood, taken on day 0 of AZD1222 vaccination. CDR3 nucleotides: TGTGCCAGCAGCTTAGCGAGCGGGATCGGAAACACCATATATTTT. Encoded protein: CASSLASGIGNTIYF.